The T cell receptor beta chain under discussion was sequenced for a study of blood T cell repertoires in COVID-19. Clones were read by immunoSEQ multiplex PCR, and TCRdb kept only the in-frame ones, dropping some. This sample has about 210,000 clones, with 80% to 90% found just once. CDR3 length equals 15 residues. CDR1 MDHEN and CDR2 SYDVKM come from the germline V gene. J lost 7 bases, V lost 4 bases, and 7 bases had no gene match. This clonotype was obtained from a man aged 50 or older with active or convalescent COVID-19. Sequenced input: peripheral blood. This chain uses TRBV28 with TRBJ1-4, with 9 bases matching TRBD1. In DNA form, the CDR3 reads TGTGCCAGCAGTTCCCATGGGGGACAGGGTGAAAAACTGTTTTTT. Translating it yields CASSSHGGQGEKLFF.